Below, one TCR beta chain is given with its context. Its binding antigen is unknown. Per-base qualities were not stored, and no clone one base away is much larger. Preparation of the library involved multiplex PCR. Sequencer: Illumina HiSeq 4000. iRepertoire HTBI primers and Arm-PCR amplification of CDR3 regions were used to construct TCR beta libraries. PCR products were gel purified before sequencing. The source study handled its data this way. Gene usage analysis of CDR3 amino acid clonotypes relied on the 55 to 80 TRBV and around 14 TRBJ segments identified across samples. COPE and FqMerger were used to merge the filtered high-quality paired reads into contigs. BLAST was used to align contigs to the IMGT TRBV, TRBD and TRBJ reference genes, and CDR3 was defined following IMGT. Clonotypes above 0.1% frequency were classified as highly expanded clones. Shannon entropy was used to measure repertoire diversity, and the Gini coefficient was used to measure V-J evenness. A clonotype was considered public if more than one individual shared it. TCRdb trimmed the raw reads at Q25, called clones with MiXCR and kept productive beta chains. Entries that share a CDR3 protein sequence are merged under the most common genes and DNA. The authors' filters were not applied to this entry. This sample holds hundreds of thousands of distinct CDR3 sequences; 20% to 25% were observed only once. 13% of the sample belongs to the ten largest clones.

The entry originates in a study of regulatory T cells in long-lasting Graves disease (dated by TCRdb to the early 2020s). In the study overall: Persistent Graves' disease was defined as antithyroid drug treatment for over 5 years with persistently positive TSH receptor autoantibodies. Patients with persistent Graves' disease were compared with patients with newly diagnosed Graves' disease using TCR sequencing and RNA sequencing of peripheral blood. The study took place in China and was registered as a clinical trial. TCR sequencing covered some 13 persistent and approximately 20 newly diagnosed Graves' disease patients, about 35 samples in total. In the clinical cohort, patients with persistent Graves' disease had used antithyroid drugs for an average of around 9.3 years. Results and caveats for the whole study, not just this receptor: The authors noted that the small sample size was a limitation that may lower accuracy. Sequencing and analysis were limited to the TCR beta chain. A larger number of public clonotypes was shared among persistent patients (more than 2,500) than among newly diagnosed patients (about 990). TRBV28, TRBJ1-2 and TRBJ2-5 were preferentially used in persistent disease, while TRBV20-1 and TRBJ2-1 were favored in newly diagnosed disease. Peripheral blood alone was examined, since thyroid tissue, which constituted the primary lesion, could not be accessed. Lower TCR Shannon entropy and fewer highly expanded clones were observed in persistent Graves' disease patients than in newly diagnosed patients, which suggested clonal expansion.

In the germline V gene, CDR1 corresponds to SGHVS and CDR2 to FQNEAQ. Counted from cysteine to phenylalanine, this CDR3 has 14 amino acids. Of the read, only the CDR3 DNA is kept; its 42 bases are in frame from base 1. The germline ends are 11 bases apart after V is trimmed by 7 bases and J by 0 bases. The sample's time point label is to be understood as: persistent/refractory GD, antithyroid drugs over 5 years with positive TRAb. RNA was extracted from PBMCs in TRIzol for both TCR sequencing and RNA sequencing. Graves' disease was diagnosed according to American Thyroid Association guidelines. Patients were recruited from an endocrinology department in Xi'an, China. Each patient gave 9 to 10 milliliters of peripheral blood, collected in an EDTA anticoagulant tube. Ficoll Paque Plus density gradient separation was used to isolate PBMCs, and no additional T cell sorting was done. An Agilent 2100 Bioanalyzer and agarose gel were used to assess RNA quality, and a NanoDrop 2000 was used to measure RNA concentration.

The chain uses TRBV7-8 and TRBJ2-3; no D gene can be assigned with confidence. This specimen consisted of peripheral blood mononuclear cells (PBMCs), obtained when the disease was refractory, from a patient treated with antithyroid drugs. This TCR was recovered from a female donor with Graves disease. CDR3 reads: CASTIPSSTDTQYF. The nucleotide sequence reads TGTGCCAGCACCATACCTTCTAGCACAGATACGCAGTATTTT.